These 31 T cell receptor beta chains came from one sample sequenced in a study of T cells after yellow fever vaccination. TCRdb reprocessed the 5' RACE reads with MiXCR, giving one entry per CDR3 protein. The table lists nearly 300,000 distinct CDR3 sequences, 7.5% to 9.5% of them singletons. Sequenced here: CD4+ T cells sorted from PBMCs, sampled 5 days after the yellow fever booster vaccination. The receptors were gathered from a man aged 18 to 35 who received the YFV17D yellow fever vaccine.

The sample holds a few counts of this clonotype. The chain links TRBV10-1 to TRBJ1-2, with D hard to call. V lost 3 bases, J lost 4 bases, and 9 bases lay in between. Per germline, CDR1 WNHNN and CDR2 SYGVQD (reference sequence). CDR3 length equals 13 residues. CDR3 region: CASSDSSPYGYTF. CDR3 nucleotide sequence: TGCGCCAGCAGTGACTCCAGCCCCTATGGCTACACCTTC.

A few counts support this clonotype. The chain is built from TRBV24-1 and TRBJ2-3; maybe TRBD1 (7 bases). V was pared by 4 bases and J by 2 bases, with 15 bases between. Germline assignment: CDR1 KGHDR and CDR2 SFDVKD. The CDR3 has 16 residues. The CDR3 loop reads CATSDIRQGLTDTQYF. The CDR3 DNA sequence: TGTGCCACCAGTGACATCAGACAGGGACTCACAGATACGCAGTATTTT.

This clonotype was detected only a few times. The chain employs TRBV20-1 and TRBJ2-7; D tentatively fits TRBD1 or TRBD2 (6 bases each). Trimming took 3 bases from V and 3 from J, leaving 12 bases between them. Per the germline V gene, CDR1 is DFQATT and CDR2 is SNEGSKA (reference sequence). There are 13 residues in the CDR3. The CDR3 region has the DNA TGCAGTGCTAGCTGGGGGGCAGGCTACGAGCAGTACGTC. It codes for CSASWGAGYEQYV.

This chain joins TRBV20-1 and TRBJ1-5; TRBD1 matches 7 bases. The V segment lost 6 bases and the J segment 5 bases; nucleotides outside the gene matches: 10. This CDR3 spans 14 amino acids. CDR1 is DFQATT and CDR2 is SNEGSKA in the germline V gene (reference sequence). The CDR3 loop reads CSAMTGLGDQPQHF. The CDR3, as DNA: TGCAGTGCCATGACAGGGCTGGGAGATCAGCCCCAGCATTTT.

This clonotype came up a few times. The V and J genes are TRBV18 and TRBJ1-1; D unresolved. This CDR3 spans 13 amino acids. V lost 4 bases, J lost 0 bases, and 6 bases lay in between. The germline V gene has CDR1 KGHSH and CDR2 LQKENI. CDR3 DNA: TGTGCCAGCTCACAGGAGGTGAACACTGAAGCTTTCTTT. Amino acids: CASSQEVNTEAFF.

There are a few counts of this clonotype. The chain joins TRBV12-3 or TRBV12-4 to TRBJ1-4; D gene uncertain. Trimming took 5 bases from V and 8 from J, leaving 18 bases between them. The CDR3 has 15 amino acids. Here the CDR3 reads CASSPGPTGREKLFF. As DNA, the CDR3 is TGTGCCAGCAGTCCCGGACCTACGGGGAGGGAAAAACTGTTTTTT.

This chain links TRBV29-1 with TRBJ2-3, with D perhaps TRBD2 (5 bases). Trimming left V 7 bases short and J 3 bases short, with 14 bases between. This CDR3 has 13 residues. Looked up from germline, CDR1 is SQVTM and CDR2 is ANQGSEA. The CDR3 DNA reads TGCAGCGGTGCGGCGGGCCTGACAGATACGCAGTATTTT. Encoded protein: CSGAAGLTDTQYF.

The chain combines TRBV19 with TRBJ1-1; weak D call: TRBD1 (5 bases). Germline V CDR1 and CDR2: LNHDA, SQIVND (reference sequence). The CDR3 contains 12 residues. The V end lost 5 bases, the J end lost 4 bases, and 8 bases lay between the germline ends. The CDR3 DNA reads TGTGCCAGTAGTCCAGGGATCACTGAAGCTTTCTTT. Translating it yields CASSPGITEAFF. The whole variable domain, filled in from reference TRBV19 and TRBJ1-1, reads DGGITQSPKYLFRKEGQNVTLSCEQNLNHDAMYWYRQDPGQGLRLIYYSQIVNDFQKGDIAEGYSVSREKKESFPLTVTSAQKNPTAFYLCASSPGITEAFFGQGTRLTVV.

This clonotype was picked up many times. The chain joins TRBV4-1 to TRBJ1-1; maybe TRBD1 (5 bases). V was shortened by 0 bases and J by 5 bases, with 13 bases between the two germline ends. This CDR3 has 15 residues. The germline V gene has CDR1 MGHRA and CDR2 YSYEKL. The DNA of the CDR3 is TGCGCCAGCAGCCAAGATGAGGGGTGGGGGACTGAAGCTTTCTTT. Its translation is CASSQDEGWGTEAFF.

Many counts were recorded for this clonotype. The CDR3 here is CASRPQQGAIGETQYF. The CDR3 DNA reads TGCGCCAGCAGACCACAACAGGGGGCTATAGGAGAGACCCAGTACTTC. The rearrangement joins TRBV5-1 to TRBJ2-5, with TRBD1 identical over 9 bases. The CDR3 sequence is 16 residues long. The ends lost 5 bases at V and 4 bases at J; junction bases unmatched: 12. Germline lookup yields CDR1 SGHRS and CDR2 YFSETQ. The full variable domain, completed using reference TRBV5-1 and TRBJ2-5, is KAGVTQTPRYLIKTRGQQVTLSCSPISGHRSVSWYQQTPGQGLQFLFEYFSETQRNKGNFPGRFSGRQFSNSRSEMNVSTLELGDSALYLCASRPQQGAIGETQYFGPGTRLLVL.

This clonotype was detected many times. V usage is TRBV5-1 and J usage is TRBJ2-3, with D maybe TRBD1 (6 bases). Between the trimmed V and J ends, which lost 7 bases and 2 bases, there was a span of 14 bases. The CDR3 sequence is 14 residues long. The germline CDR1 and CDR2 sequences are SGHRS and YFSETQ. The CDR3 bases are TGCGCCAGCCTGAGGGACACACACACAGATACGCAGTATTTT. It translates to CASLRDTHTDTQYF.

This clonotype was found many times. J is TRBJ1-1 and V is TRBV7-9; D not certain. Trimming removed 3 bases at V and 1 base at J, with 3 bases between. This CDR3 is built from 12 residues. Germline V CDR1 and CDR2: SEHNR, FQNEAQ (reference sequence). The CDR3 coding sequence is TGTGCCAGCAGCTTCGGGAACACTGAAGCTTTCTTT. Protein sequence: CASSFGNTEAFF.

The chain recombines TRBV6-1 with TRBJ2-1, with a tentative D call TRBD2 (5 bases). Germline V gene data show CDR1 as MNHNS and CDR2 as SASEGT. Trimming shortened V by 7 bases and J by 9 bases, and 16 bases separated the two germline ends. The CDR3 sequence is 13 residues long. The CDR3 DNA reads as TGTGCCAGCATCGCGAGGGTTTTCAGTGAGCAGTTCTTC. Its translation: CASIARVFSEQFF.

The gene calls are TRBV20-1 and TRBJ2-1, with 9 nucleotides matching TRBD1. The germline V gene has CDR1 DFQATT and CDR2 SNEGSKA (reference sequence). This CDR3 contains 15 residues. V lost 0 bases and J lost 9; bases outside the gene matches: 9. The CDR3 DNA follows: TGCAGTGCTAGAGATCCGGGACAGGGTTTCGGTGAGCAGTTCTTC. This sequence encodes CSARDPGQGFGEQFF.

This clonotype was recorded at least ten times. CDR3 in amino acids: CASNYPGAAFF. CDR3 nucleotide sequence: TGTGCCAGCAACTATCCAGGGGCGGCTTTCTTT. The chain couples TRBV6-1 to TRBJ1-1; weak D call: TRBD1 (6 bases). The CDR3 extends over 11 amino acids. Germline-derived CDR1 and CDR2 are MNHNS and SASEGT. V was pared by 7 bases and J by 11 bases, with 14 bases between.

This clonotype came up a few times. J is TRBJ2-3 and V is TRBV20-1, with 7 bases fitting TRBD2. Trimming removed 5 bases from V and 1 base from J; junction bases left unmatched: 6. CDR1 is DFQATT and CDR2 is SNEGSKA in the germline V gene (reference sequence). The CDR3 consists of 14 residues. CDR3 sequence reads: CSAGGRGGTDTQYF. CDR3 bases: TGCAGTGCTGGAGGTCGGGGGGGCACAGATACGCAGTATTTT.

A note on this clonotype: A much larger clone is a single base away; this may be a read error. In DNA, the CDR3 is TGTGCCAGCAGCTTAGCGGTTTTGGAGACCCAGTACTTC. Amino acids: CASSLAVLETQYF. This chain connects TRBV7-6 to TRBJ2-5; D is uncertain. Germline CDR1 and CDR2: SGHVS and FNYEAQ. The V end was cut by 0 bases, the J end by 5 bases, with 7 bases between. The CDR3 is 13 residues long.

The rearrangement joins TRBV5-5 to TRBJ1-1, with D maybe TRBD1 (6 bases). The CDR3 length is 16 residues. The V end was cut by 1 base, the J end by 5 bases, with 18 bases between. The germline gives CDR1 SGHKS, CDR2 YYEKEE (reference sequence). CDR3: CASSLKTGGERTEAFF. The CDR3 nucleotides read TGTGCCAGCAGCTTGAAGACAGGAGGAGAACGGACTGAAGCTTTCTTT.

This chain connects TRBV5-1 to TRBJ2-2; D unclear. This CDR3 is 15 amino acids long. Trimming pared 0 bases from V and 4 bases from J, leaving 10 bases between. Germline V gene lookup returns CDR1 SGHRS and CDR2 YFSETQ. CDR3 protein: CASSLAGLFTGELFF. The CDR3 coding sequence is TGCGCCAGCAGCTTGGCCGGCCTATTCACCGGGGAGCTGTTTTTT.

V is TRBV2 and J is TRBJ2-5; 10 bases fit TRBD2. Germline V gene lookup returns CDR1 SNHLY and CDR2 FYNNEI. V lost 7 bases, J lost 5 bases, and 10 bases stayed unmatched. The CDR3 is 15 amino acids. CDR3: CASTGAGGPLETQYF. The CDR3 DNA follows: TGTGCCAGCACCGGAGCGGGGGGGCCTCTGGAGACCCAGTACTTC.

This clonotype turned up a few times. The chain links TRBV7-6 to TRBJ2-1, with 8 positions matching TRBD1. The CDR3 is 15 residues long. Germline V gene sequence: CDR1 SGHVS, CDR2 FNYEAQ. V was pared by 6 bases and J by 8 bases, with 12 bases of the junction left unmatched. The CDR3 here is CASSLRQGRKDEQFF. As DNA, the CDR3 is TGTGCCAGCAGTTTACGACAGGGGAGGAAGGATGAGCAGTTCTTC.

In its sample, this clonotype was seen a few times. A junction boundary mismatches the germline segment, possibly from a read error. The J gene is TRBJ2-7, the V gene TRBV18; D gene uncertain. The CDR3 extends over 12 amino acids. CDR1 is KGHSH, CDR2 LQKENI, per germline. CDR3 nucleotide sequence: TGTGCCAGCTCAGCACCCGGGTACGAGCAGTACTTC. As protein: CASSAPGYEQYF.

The rearrangement joins TRBV5-1 to TRBJ1-3; the D is unclear. Between the trimmed V and J ends, which lost 4 bases and 0 bases, there was a span of 11 bases. Germline CDR1 and CDR2: SGHRS and YFSETQ. This CDR3 is built from 15 residues. The CDR3 coding sequence is TGCGCCAGCAGCCGAGCCCTCAGCTCTGGAAACACCATATATTTT. Its translation is CASSRALSSGNTIYF. The full variable domain, its missing parts supplied by reference TRBV5-1 and TRBJ1-3, is KAGVTQTPRYLIKTRGQQVTLSCSPISGHRSVSWYQQTPGQGLQFLFEYFSETQRNKGNFPGRFSGRQFSNSRSEMNVSTLELGDSALYLCASSRALSSGNTIYFGEGSWLTVV.

This clonotype was recorded a few times. This chain links TRBV20-1 with TRBJ2-4; 8 bases are a match to TRBD1. Losses at the gene ends were 7 bases for V and 3 bases for J; bases not matched to a gene: 8. This CDR3 has 14 residues. Germline V CDR1 and CDR2: DFQATT, SNEGSKA (reference sequence). CDR3 coding DNA: TGCAGTGTTCGGACAGGGCCGCTCAAAAACATTCAGTACTTC. This codes for CSVRTGPLKNIQYF.

This sequence joins TRBV12-3 or TRBV12-4 and TRBJ2-7; no definite D call. Trimming stripped 6 bases from V and 3 bases from J, with 6 bases between. This CDR3 comprises 11 residues. CDR3 loop: CASRSHYEQYF. DNA of the CDR3: TGTGCCAGCAGGTCACACTACGAGCAGTACTTC.

In this sample, this clonotype turned up a few times. This chain uses TRBV7-9 with TRBJ2-5, with D perhaps being TRBD1 or TRBD2 (5 bases each). The germline V and J ends were trimmed by 7 bases and 2 bases, with 20 bases remaining between them. Germline V gives CDR1 SEHNR, CDR2 FQNEAQ (reference sequence). CDR3 length equals 16 residues. CDR3 region: CASNLRGLTRQETQYF. The DNA for the CDR3 is TGTGCCAGCAATCTCCGGGGCCTGACCAGGCAAGAGACCCAGTACTTC.

The gene calls are TRBV6-1 and TRBJ2-1, with a possible D match to TRBD2 (6 bases). The CDR3 spans 13 residues. Germline V gene lookup returns CDR1 MNHNS and CDR2 SASEGT. V lost 4 bases and J lost 10, with 14 bases in between. This CDR3 reads CASSALWEDEQFF. The CDR3 DNA reads as TGTGCCAGCAGTGCCCTTTGGGAGGACGAGCAGTTCTTC.

This clonotype occurred many times. V and J are TRBV28 and TRBJ1-1; the D is unclear. CDR1 and CDR2 from the germline V gene are MDHEN and SYDVKM. CDR3 size: 13 residues. With 5 bases removed from V and 2 bases from J, the gap between germline ends came to 9 bases. The CDR3 spells CASSPRPNTEAFF. Here the CDR3 DNA reads TGTGCCAGCAGTCCACGACCCAACACTGAAGCTTTCTTT.

There are a few counts of this clonotype. The chain combines TRBV6-2 or TRBV6-3 with TRBJ2-6, with D unresolved. V gave up 3 bases and J gave up 2 bases, with 5 bases separating them. Looked up from germline, CDR1 is MNHEY and CDR2 is SVGEGT. CDR3 length: 14 amino acids. This CDR3 is CASSYRAGANVLTF. CDR3 DNA sequence: TGTGCCAGCAGTTATCGGGCTGGGGCCAACGTCCTGACTTTC.

There are many counts of this clonotype. At one end the junction does not follow the germline gene, possibly because of a read error. The chain links TRBV10-3 to TRBJ2-3; D possibly uses TRBD1 or TRBD2 (6 bases each). Germline loops: CDR1 ENHRY, CDR2 SYGVKD. The CDR3 covers 14 residues. CDR3 coding DNA: TGTGCCACCAGTCAAGGGGGGCCCACAGATACGCAGTATTTT. Translation gives CATSQGGPTDTQYF.

This clonotype was found a few times. The chain is built from TRBV6-1 and TRBJ2-3; 7 bases are a match to TRBD1. Germline V gene lookup returns CDR1 MNHNS and CDR2 SASEGT. V trimming: 8 bases; J trimming: 4 bases; junction bases outside the gene matches: 3. The CDR3 is 12 amino acids. CDR3 loop: CASQTGADTQYF. For the CDR3, the DNA is TGTGCCAGCCAAACAGGGGCAGATACGCAGTATTTT.